This T cell receptor beta chain was sequenced for a study of early T cells in non-severe SARS-CoV-2 infection. In its sample, this clonotype was seen many times. The V gene end was trimmed by 3 bases and the J gene end by 8 bases; junction bases not matched to a gene: 11. The CDR3 totals 16 residues. The germline V gene has CDR1 SGHVS and CDR2 FQNEAQ. Each CDR3 protein is one row after TCRdb ran MiXCR on the 5' RACE reads. The sample has 33,000 or so distinct CDR3 sequences, approximately 6% seen once; the top ten hold 7.6%. The source of this sequence is an adult who was a healthcare worker with PCR-confirmed SARS-CoV-2 infection or an uninfected control (not recorded which). What was sequenced was whole blood. The chain links TRBV7-8 to TRBJ2-3, with 10 bases lining up with TRBD2. CDR3 in amino acids: CASSFIAGGHRSTQYF. The CDR3 DNA is TGTGCCAGCAGCTTTATAGCGGGAGGCCATAGGAGTACGCAGTATTTT. The full variable domain, completed using reference TRBV7-8 and TRBJ2-3, is GAGVSQSPRYKVAKRGQDVALRCDPISGHVSLFWYQQALGQGPEFLTYFQNEAQLDKSGLPSDRFFAERPEGSVSTLKIQRTQQEDSAVYLCASSFIAGGHRSTQYFGPGTRLTVL.